The following is a TCR beta chain sequence with its context. The sample contains more than one DNA sequence encoding this CDR3. Per the original data handling: The assay estimated nucleated cells by amplifying reference gene primers. Using immunoSEQ multiplex PCR, the repertoire was profiled, and TCRdb retains in-frame clones only, with some absent. The DNA gave D and trimming, while V, J and clone size come from that table. The data contain around 81,000 clones, about 82% of them seen just once; the ten biggest clones take up 3% to 3.5%. The data stem from a study of blood T cell repertoires in COVID-19. Background on the study: Material from acute and convalescent COVID-19 was sourced from the United States, Italy and Spain. T cells, B-cell-depleted T cells, or PBMCs supplied cDNA or gDNA.

V lost 3 bases and J lost 3, with 3 bases in between. The length of the CDR3 is 11 residues. Per the germline V gene, CDR1 is SEHNR and CDR2 is FQNEAQ (reference sequence). The chain is built from TRBV7-9 and TRBJ2-7; no definite D call. The sample consisted of peripheral blood. This sequence was found in a man aged 45 to 65 with acute or convalescent COVID-19. CDR3 nucleotides: TGTGCCAGCAGCTTCAACTACGAGCAGTACTTC. Its translation: CASSFNYEQYF.